The entry below gives a single TCR beta chain sequence along with its context. Authors' analysis steps: Using reference gene primer amplification, nucleated cell counts were estimated. Profiled with immunoSEQ multiplex PCR; TCRdb holds only in-frame clones, not every one. From that table come the V and J calls and clone size; the DNA was used to work out D and trimming. This table has more than 80,000 clones, around 75% appearing once. These data come from a study of blood T cell repertoires in COVID-19. As for the study in general: COVID-19 samples from acute and convalescent phases originated in the United States, Italy and Spain. The analysed material was cDNA or gDNA that came from T cells, B-cell-depleted T cells, or PBMCs.

Trimming took 4 bases from V and 4 from J, leaving 11 bases between them. Germline V lookup: CDR1 MNHEY, CDR2 SMNVEV (reference sequence). The CDR3 is 14 residues long. The gene calls are TRBV27 and TRBJ2-1; the D gene is possibly TRBD1 (6 bases). The clonotype was recovered from a human donor with acute or convalescent COVID-19. The donor label of this sample is uncertain. Sequencing used peripheral blood. The CDR3 coding sequence is TGTGCCAGCAGTTCCCAGGACAGATACAATGAGCAGTTCTTC. It encodes CASSSQDRYNEQFF.